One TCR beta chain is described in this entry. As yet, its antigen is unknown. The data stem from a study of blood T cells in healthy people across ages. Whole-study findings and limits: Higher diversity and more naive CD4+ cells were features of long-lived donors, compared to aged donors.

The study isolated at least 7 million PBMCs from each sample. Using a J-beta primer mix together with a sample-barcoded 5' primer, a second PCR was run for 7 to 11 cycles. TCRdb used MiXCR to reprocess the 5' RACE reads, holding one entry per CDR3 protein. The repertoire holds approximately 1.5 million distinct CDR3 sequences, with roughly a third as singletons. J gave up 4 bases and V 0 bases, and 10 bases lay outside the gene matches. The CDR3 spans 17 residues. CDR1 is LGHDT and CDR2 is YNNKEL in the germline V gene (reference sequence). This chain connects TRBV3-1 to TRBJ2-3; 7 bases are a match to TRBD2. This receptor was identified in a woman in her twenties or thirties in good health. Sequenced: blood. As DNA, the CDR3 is TGTGCCAGCAGCCAAGATTACTGGCGGGAGTCCGCAGATACGCAGTATTTT. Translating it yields CASSQDYWRESADTQYF.